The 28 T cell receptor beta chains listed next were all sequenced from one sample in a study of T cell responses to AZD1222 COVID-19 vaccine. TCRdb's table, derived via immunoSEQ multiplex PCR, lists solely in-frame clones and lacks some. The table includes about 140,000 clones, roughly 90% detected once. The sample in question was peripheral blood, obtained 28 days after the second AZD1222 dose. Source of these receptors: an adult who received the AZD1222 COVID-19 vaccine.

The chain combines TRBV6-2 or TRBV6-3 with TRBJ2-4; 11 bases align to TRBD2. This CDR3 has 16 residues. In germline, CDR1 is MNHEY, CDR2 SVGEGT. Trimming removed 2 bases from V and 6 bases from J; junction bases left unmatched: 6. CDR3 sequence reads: CASSYRLAGGSNIQYF. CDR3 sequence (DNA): TGTGCCAGCAGTTACAGGCTAGCGGGAGGATCAAACATTCAGTACTTC.

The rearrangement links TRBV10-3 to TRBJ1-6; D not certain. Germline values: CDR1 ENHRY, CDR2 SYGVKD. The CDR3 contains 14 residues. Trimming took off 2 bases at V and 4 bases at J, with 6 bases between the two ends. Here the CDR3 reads CAISEGGYNSPLHF. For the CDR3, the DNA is TGTGCCATCAGTGAGGGCGGTTATAATTCACCCCTCCACTTT.

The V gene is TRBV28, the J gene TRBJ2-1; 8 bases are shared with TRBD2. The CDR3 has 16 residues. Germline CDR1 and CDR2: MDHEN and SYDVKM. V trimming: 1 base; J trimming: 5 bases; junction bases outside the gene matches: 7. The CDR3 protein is CASSLSTSANHNEQFF. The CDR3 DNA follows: TGTGCCAGCAGTTTATCGACTAGCGCCAACCACAATGAGCAGTTCTTC.

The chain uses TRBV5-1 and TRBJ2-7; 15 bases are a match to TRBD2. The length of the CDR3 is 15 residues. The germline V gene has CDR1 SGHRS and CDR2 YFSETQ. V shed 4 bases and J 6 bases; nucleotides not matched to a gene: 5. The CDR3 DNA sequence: TGCGCCAGCAGCGGACTAGCGGGAGGGCCCCCCGAGCAGTACTTC. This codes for CASSGLAGGPPEQYF.

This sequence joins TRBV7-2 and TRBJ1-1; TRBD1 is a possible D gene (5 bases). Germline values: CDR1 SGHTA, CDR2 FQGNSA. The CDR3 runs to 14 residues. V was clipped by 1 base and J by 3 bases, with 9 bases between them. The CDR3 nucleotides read TGTGCCAGCAGCTTAGGGCAGGGTTACACTGAAGCTTTCTTT. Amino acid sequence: CASSLGQGYTEAFF.

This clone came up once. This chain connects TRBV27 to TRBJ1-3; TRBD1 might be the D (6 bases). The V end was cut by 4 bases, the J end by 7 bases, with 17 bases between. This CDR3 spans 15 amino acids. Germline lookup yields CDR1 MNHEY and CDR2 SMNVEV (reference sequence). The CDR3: CASSSPRAGVNTIYF. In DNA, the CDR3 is TGTGCCAGCAGTTCCCCCCGGGCAGGGGTGAACACCATATATTTT.

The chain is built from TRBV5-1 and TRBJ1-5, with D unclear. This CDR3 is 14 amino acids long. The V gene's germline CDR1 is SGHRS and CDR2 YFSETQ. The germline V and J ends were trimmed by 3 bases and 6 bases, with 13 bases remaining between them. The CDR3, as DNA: TGCGCCAGCAGCTCGGACGGCCGCCCTCAGCCCCAGCATTTT. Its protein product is CASSSDGRPQPQHF.

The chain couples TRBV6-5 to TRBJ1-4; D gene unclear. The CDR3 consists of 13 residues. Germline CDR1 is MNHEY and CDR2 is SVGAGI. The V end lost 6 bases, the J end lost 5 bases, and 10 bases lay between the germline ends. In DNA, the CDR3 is TGTGCCAGCAGAGCTACCCGGAATGAAAAACTGTTTTTT. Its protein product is CASRATRNEKLFF.

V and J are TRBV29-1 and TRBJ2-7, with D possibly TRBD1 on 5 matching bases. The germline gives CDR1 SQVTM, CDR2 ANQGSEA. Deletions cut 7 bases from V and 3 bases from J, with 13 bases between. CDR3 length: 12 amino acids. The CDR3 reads CSGIGADYEQYF. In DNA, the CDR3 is TGCAGCGGCATTGGGGCGGACTACGAGCAGTACTTC.

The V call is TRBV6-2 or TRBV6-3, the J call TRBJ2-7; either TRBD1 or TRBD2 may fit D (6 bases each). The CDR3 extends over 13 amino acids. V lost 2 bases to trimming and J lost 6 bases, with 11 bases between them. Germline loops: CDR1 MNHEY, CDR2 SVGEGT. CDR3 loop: CASSYGLQGEQYF. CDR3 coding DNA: TGTGCCAGCAGTTACGGACTACAGGGCGAGCAGTACTTC.

The CDR3 DNA reads as TGTGCCAGTAGTCCGTGGACAGGGGAAAATTCACCCCTCCACTTT. Its translation is CASSPWTGENSPLHF. The V call is TRBV19, the J call TRBJ1-6; 9 bases are a match to TRBD1. Germline V CDR1 and CDR2: LNHDA, SQIVND (reference sequence). V lost 5 bases and J lost 7; bases outside the gene matches: 6. This CDR3 is 15 amino acids long.

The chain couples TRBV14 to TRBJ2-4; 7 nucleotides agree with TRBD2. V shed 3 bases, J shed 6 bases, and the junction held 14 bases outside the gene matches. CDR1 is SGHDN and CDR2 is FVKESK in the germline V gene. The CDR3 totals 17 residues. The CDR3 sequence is CASSQARAGRSRNIQYF. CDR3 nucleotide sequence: TGTGCCAGCAGCCAGGCCCGAGCGGGGCGGAGCCGAAACATTCAGTACTTC.

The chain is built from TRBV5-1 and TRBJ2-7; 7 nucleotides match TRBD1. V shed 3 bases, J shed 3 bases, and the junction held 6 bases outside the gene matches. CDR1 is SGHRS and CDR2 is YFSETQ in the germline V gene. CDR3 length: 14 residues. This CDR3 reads CASSSRQGHYEQYF. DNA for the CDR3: TGCGCCAGCAGCTCCAGACAGGGCCACTACGAGCAGTACTTC.

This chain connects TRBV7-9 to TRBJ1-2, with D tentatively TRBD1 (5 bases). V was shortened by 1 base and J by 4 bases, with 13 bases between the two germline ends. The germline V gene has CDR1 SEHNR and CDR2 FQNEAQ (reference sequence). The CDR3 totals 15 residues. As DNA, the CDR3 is TGTGCCAGCAGCTTAGGGAGCAGGGCGTTCTATGGCTACACCTTC. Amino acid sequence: CASSLGSRAFYGYTF.

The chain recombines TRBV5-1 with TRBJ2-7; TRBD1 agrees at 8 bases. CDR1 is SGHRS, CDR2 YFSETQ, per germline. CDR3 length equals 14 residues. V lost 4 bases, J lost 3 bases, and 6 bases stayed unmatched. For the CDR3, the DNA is TGCGCCAGCAGCAGGACAGGGCGAAACTACGAGCAGTACTTC. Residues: CASSRTGRNYEQYF.

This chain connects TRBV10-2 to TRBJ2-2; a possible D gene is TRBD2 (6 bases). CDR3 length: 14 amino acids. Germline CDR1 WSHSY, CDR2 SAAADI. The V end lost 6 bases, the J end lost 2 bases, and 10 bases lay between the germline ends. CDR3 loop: CASSRDFNTGELFF. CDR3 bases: TGCGCCAGCAGCAGGGACTTCAACACCGGGGAGCTGTTTTTT.

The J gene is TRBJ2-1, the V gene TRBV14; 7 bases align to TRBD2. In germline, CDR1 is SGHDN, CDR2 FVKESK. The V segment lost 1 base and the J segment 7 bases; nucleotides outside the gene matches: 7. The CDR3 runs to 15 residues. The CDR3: CASSQVGGGQNEQFF. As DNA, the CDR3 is TGTGCCAGCAGCCAAGTTGGGGGAGGGCAGAATGAGCAGTTCTTC.

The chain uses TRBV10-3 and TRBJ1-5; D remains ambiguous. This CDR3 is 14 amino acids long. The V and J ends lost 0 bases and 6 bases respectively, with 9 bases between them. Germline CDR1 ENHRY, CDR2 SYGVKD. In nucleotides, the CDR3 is TGTGCCATCAGTGAGTCGTTGGGGAGTCAGCCCCAGCATTTT. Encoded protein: CAISESLGSQPQHF.

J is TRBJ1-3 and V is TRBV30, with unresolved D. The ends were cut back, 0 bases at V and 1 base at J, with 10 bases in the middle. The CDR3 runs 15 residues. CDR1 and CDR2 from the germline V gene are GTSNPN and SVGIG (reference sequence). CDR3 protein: CAWSVRPQSGNTIYF. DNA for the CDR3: TGTGCCTGGAGTGTTAGACCCCAGTCTGGAAACACCATATATTTT.

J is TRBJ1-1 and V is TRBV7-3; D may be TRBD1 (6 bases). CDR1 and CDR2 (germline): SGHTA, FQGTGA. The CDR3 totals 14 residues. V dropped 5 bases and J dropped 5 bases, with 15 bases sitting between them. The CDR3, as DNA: TGTGCCAGCAGCACCTCAGGGGAGCGGACTGAAGCTTTCTTT. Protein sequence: CASSTSGERTEAFF.

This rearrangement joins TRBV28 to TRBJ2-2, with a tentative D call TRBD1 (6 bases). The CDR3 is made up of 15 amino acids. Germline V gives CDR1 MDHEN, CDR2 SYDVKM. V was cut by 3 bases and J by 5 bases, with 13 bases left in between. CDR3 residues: CASSLGTRRTGELFF. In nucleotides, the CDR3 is TGTGCCAGCAGTTTGGGGACACGAAGGACCGGGGAGCTGTTTTTT.

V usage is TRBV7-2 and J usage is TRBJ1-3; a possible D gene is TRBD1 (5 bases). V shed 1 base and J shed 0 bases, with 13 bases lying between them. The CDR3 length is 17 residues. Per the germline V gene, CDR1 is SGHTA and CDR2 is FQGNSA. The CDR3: CASSLEGSVYSGNTIYF. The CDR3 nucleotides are TGTGCCAGCAGCTTAGAGGGGTCGGTTTACTCTGGAAACACCATATATTTT.

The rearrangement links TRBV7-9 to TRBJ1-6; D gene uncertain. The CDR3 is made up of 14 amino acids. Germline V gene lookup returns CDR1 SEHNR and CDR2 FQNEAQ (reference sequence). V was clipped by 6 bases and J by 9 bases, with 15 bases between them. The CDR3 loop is CASRRTGEGSPLHF. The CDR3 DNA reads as TGTGCCAGCAGGAGGACTGGTGAAGGTTCACCCCTCCACTTT. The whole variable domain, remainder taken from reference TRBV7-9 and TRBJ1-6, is DTGVSQNPRHKITKRGQNVTFRCDPISEHNRLYWYRQTLGQGPEFLTYFQNEAQLEKSRLLSDRFSAERPKGSFSTLEIQRTEQGDSAMYLCASRRTGEGSPLHFGNGTRLTVT.

The CDR3 region has the DNA TGTGCCAGCAGCTTAGGTGAGGGGGTCTATAATTCACCCCTCCACTTT. Residues: CASSLGEGVYNSPLHF. J is TRBJ1-6 and V is TRBV11-2, with D possibly TRBD1 on 6 matching bases. V lost 1 base to trimming and J lost 3 bases, with 10 bases between them. There are 16 residues in the CDR3. Germline V lookup: CDR1 SGHAT, CDR2 FQNNGV.

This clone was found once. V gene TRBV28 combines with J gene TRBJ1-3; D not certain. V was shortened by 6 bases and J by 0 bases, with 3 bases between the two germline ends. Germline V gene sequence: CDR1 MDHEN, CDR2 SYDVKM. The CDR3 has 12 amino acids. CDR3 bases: TGTGCCAGCAGAAACTCTGGAAACACCATATATTTT. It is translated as CASRNSGNTIYF.

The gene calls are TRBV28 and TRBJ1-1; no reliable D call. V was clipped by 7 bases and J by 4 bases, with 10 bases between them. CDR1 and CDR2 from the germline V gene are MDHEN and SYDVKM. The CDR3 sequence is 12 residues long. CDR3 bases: TGTGCCAGCAACTATGCCTCCACTGAAGCTTTCTTT. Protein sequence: CASNYASTEAFF.

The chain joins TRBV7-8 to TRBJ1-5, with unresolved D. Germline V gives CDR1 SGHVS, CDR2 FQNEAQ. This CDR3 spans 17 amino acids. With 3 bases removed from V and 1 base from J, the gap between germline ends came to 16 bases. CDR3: CASSLVTYTGSNQPQHF. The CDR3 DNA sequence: TGTGCCAGCAGCTTGGTTACATACACCGGGAGCAATCAGCCCCAGCATTTT.

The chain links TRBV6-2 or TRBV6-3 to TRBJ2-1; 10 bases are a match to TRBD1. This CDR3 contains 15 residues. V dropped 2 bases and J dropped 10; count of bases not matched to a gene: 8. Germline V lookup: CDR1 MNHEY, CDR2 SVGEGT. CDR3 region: CASSYATGGLAEQFF. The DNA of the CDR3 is TGTGCCAGCAGTTACGCGACAGGGGGCTTAGCCGAGCAGTTCTTC.